This TCR beta chain was retrieved from a study of blood T cell repertoires in COVID-19. Study background: Samples taken during acute and convalescent COVID-19 were collected in the United States, Italy and Spain. Sample material is recorded as cDNA or gDNA derived from T cells, B-cell-depleted T cells, or PBMCs.

The V end was cut by 6 bases, the J end by 5 bases, with 12 bases between. There are 13 residues in the CDR3. Germline assignment: CDR1 MNHEY and CDR2 SVGAGI. The data were produced by immunoSEQ multiplex PCR, yet TCRdb's version contains in-frame clones alone and is incomplete. The sample holds roughly 75,000 clones, roughly 85% seen once. The sequence came from a man aged 45-65 years with COVID-19, enrolled during active disease. The V gene is TRBV6-5, the J gene TRBJ2-3; the D gene is possibly TRBD1 (5 bases). Sequencing input: peripheral blood. CDR3 amino acids: CASSFTQGDTQYF. DNA of the CDR3: TGTGCCAGCAGCTTCACCCAGGGAGATACGCAGTATTTT.